What follows describes a single TCR beta chain. Its antigen is as yet unknown. This sample stems from a study of breast tumors, draining lymph nodes, adjacent tissues. Points from the study as a whole: Compared with basal-like, luminal-like tumors shared significantly more repertoire with nontumor tissue. The lymph node origin of tumor T cells was framed as consistent with a hypothesis, not demonstrated.

V gave up 3 bases and J gave up 0 bases; unmatched junction bases: 10. In germline, CDR1 is SQVTM, CDR2 ANQGSEA. The CDR3 is 17 residues long. TCRdb reprocessed the multiplex PCR reads via MiXCR and lists one record per CDR3 protein. The sample lists tens of thousands of distinct CDR3 sequences, about 61% seen once, with around 21% in the top ten. The chain joins TRBV29-1 to TRBJ2-3, with 9 bases lining up with TRBD2. The clonotype was recovered from a female donor with breast cancer. Some clones in this sample may be carry-over from other donors' samples. Sequencing was done on a sample of tumor-adjacent breast tissue. The CDR3 DNA follows: TGCAGCGTTGAGGAGTATCTAGCGGGGATGAGCACAGATACGCAGTATTTT. Its translation: CSVEEYLAGMSTDTQYF.